This T cell receptor beta chain was captured in a study of T cell repertoires in cytomegalovirus infection. About this clonotype itself: Antigen: not known.

Germline CDR1 and CDR2: GTSNPN and SVGIG (reference sequence). Between the trimmed V and J ends, which lost 3 bases and 10 bases, there was a span of 9 bases. The CDR3 runs 11 residues. MiXCR, applied by TCRdb to the reads, yields one record per CDR3 protein. The sample has 400,000 to 600,000 distinct CDR3 sequences, 40% to 50% seen once. The specimen comprised cultured PBMCs, sampled from culture after CMV antigen stimulation. The TCR sequence derives from a human donor in good health (CMV status not recorded). Some clones in this sample may be carry-over from other donors' samples. The V call is TRBV30, the J call TRBJ1-4; D gene uncertain. The chain's CDR3 is CAWRRGGKLFF. The CDR3 DNA reads as TGTGCCTGGAGACGGGGTGGAAAACTGTTTTTT.